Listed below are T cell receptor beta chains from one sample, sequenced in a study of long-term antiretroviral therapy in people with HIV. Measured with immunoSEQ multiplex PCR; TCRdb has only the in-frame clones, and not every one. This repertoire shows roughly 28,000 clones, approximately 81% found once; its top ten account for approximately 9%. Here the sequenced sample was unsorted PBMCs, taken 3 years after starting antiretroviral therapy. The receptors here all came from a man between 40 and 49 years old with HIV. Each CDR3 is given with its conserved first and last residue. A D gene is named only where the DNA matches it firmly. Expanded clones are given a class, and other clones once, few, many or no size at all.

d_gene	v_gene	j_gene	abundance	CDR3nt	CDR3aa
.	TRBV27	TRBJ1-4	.	TGTGCCAGCAGTCGCCCACAGGCAACTAATGAAAAACTGTTTTTT	CASSRPQATNEKLFF
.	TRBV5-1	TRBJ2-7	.	TGCGCCAGCAGGGACGGCTACGAGCAGTACTTC	CASRDGYEQYF
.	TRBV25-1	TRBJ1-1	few	TGTGCCAGCAGTGGCCAGGGGAACACTGAAGCTTTCTTT	CASSGQGNTEAFF
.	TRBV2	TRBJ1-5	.	TGTGCCAGCAGTGAAGCGTTCGAGGCGGGACAGCCCCAGCATTTT	CASSEAFEAGQPQHF
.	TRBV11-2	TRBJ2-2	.	TGTGCCAGCAGCTTAGATCGGGACGGGGAGCTGTTTTTT	CASSLDRDGELFF
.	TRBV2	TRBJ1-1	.	TGTGCCAGCATGCTAAGGGCCACTGAAGCTTTCTTT	CASMLRATEAFF
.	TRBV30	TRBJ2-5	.	TGTGCCTGGAGCGGAAGGACACCCCAAGAGACCCAGTACTTC	CAWSGRTPQETQYF
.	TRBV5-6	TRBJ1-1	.	TGTGCCAGCAGCTTTAGGGGAATGCCTGAAGCTTTCTTT	CASSFRGMPEAFF
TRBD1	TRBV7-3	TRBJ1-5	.	TGTGCCAGCACCTTGTTAGGGCGGGACAGAGAGCAGCCCCAGCATTTT	CASTLLGRDREQPQHF
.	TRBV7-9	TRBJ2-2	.	TGTGCCAGCAGCCCGGAGACACAACTAAACACCGGGGAGCTGTTTTTT	CASSPETQLNTGELFF
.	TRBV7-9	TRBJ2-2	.	TGTGCCAGCAGCTCCCCATTTCCCGGGGAGCTGTTTTTT	CASSSPFPGELFF
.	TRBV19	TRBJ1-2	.	TGTGCCAGTAGTATTGGCAGGGACTATGGCTACACCTTC	CASSIGRDYGYTF
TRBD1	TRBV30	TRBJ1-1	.	TGTGCCTGGAGAGGCACAGGGGGGCCGCACACTGAAGCTTTCTTT	CAWRGTGGPHTEAFF
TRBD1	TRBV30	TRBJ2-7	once	TGTGCCTGGAGGGGGTGGCAGGGGGCAGCCGAGCAGTACTTC	CAWRGWQGAAEQYF
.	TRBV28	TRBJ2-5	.	TGTGCCAGCAGTTTAAGTGGTGTCGGGGGGACCCAGTACTTC	CASSLSGVGGTQYF
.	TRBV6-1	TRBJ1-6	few	TGTGCCAGCAGCAGCGTCGGGAGCAATTCACCCCTCCACTTT	CASSSVGSNSPLHF
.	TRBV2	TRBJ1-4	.	TGTGCCAGCGCGGCAGCAAATGAAAAACTGTTTTTT	CASAAANEKLFF